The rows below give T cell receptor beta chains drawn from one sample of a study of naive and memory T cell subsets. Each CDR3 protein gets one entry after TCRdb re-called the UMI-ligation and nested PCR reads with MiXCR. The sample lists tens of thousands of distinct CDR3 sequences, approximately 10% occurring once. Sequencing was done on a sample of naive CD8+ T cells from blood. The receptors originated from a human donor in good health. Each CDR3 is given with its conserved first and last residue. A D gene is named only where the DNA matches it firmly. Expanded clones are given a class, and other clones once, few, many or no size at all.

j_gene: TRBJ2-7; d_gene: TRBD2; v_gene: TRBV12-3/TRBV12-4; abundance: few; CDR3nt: TGTGCCAGCAGTTCTAGCGGGAGAAACGAGCAGTACTTC; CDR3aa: CASSSSGRNEQYF
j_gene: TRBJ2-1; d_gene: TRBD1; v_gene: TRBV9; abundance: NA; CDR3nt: TGTGCCAGCAGCCCCCGGCCAGGGGGCGATGAGCAGTTCTTC; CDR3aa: CASSPRPGGDEQFF
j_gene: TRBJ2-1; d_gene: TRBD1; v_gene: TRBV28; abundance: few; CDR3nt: TGTGCCAGCTTCCGGACAGGGGGCATCGATGAGCAGTTCTTC; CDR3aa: CASFRTGGIDEQFF
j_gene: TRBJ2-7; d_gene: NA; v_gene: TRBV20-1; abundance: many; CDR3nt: TGCAGTGCTAGAGATGTAGGGGGGCCAACCTACGAGCAGTACTTC; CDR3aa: CSARDVGGPTYEQYF
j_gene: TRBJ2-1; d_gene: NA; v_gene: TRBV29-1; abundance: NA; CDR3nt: TGCAGCGTTGAAGACCCGAGGACTTCACGCTCCTACAATGAGCAGTTCTTC; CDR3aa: CSVEDPRTSRSYNEQFF
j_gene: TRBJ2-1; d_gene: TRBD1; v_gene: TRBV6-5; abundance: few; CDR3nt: TGTGCCAGCAGTTTATCGGGACAGGGGATCGATGAGCAGTTCTTC; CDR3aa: CASSLSGQGIDEQFF
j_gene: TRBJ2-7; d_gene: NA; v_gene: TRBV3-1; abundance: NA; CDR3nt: TGTGCCAGCAGCCAAGATCTTTTGAGGGTCCCCAGCGAGCAGTACTTC; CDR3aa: CASSQDLLRVPSEQYF
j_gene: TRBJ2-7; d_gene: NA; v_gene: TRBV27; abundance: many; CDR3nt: TGTGCCAGCAGTCCCCGAGGGGGATACGAGCAGTACTTC; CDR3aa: CASSPRGGYEQYF
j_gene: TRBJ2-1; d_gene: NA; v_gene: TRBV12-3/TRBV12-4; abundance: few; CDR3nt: TGTGCCAGCACCTTGCTCTTTGGGGGTGAGCAGTTCTTC; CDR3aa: CASTLLFGGEQFF
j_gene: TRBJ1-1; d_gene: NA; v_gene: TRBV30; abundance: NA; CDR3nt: TGTGCCTGGAGTGTACTTTCGGCTTTCTTT; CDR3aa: CAWSVLSAFF
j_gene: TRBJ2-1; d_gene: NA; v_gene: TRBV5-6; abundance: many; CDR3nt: TGTGCCAGCAGCTTGGGGGGTTACAATGAGCAGTTCTTC; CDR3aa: CASSLGGYNEQFF
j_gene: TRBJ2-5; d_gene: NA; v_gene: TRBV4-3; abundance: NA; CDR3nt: TGCGCCAGCAGCCAAGATCGAGCGGGTGGGGCCGAGACCCAGTACTTC; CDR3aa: CASSQDRAGGAETQYF
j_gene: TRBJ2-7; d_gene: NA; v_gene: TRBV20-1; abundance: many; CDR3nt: TGCAGTGCTAGTCTCGGGAGCTCCTACGAGCAGTACTTC; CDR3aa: CSASLGSSYEQYF
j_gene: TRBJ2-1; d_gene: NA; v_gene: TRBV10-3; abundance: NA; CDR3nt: TGTGCCATCAGTGAACCAGGCCGGACTAAACACAATGAGCAGTTCTTC; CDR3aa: CAISEPGRTKHNEQFF
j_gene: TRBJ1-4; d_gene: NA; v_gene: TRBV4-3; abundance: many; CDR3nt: TGCGCCAGCAGCCAAAGGGTCTCAGCGACTAATGAAAAACTGTTTTTT; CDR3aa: CASSQRVSATNEKLFF
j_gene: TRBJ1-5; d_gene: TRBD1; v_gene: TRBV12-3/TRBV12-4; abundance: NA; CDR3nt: TGTGCCAGCAGTTTTTCCAGGACAGGGGGCACTCAGCCCCAGCATTTT; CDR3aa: CASSFSRTGGTQPQHF
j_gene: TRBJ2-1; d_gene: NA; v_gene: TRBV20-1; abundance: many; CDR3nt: TGCAGTGCTAGAGCCACCCCGACTGCGAATGAGCAGTTCTTC; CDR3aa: CSARATPTANEQFF
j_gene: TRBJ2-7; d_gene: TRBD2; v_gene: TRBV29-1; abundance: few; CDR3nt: TGCAGCGTTGAACGGGCTAGCGGGGAGTACGAGCAGTACTTC; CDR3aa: CSVERASGEYEQYF
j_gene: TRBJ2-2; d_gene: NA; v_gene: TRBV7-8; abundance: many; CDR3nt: TGTGCCAGCAGCTATGGAAAGGGGGGCACCGGGGAGCTGTTTTTT; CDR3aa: CASSYGKGGTGELFF
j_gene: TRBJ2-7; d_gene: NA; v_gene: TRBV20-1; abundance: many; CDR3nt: TGCAGTGCTAGACCGGAGGACCGATACTACGAGCAGTACTTC; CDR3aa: CSARPEDRYYEQYF
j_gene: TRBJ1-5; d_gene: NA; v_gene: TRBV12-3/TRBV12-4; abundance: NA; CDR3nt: TGTGCCGGCAGATCAGGGAATAGCAATCAGCCCCAGCATTTT; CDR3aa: CAGRSGNSNQPQHF
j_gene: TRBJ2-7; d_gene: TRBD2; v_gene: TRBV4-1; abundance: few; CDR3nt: TGCGCCAGCAGCCAGGCTAGCGGGACCGAGAAGCAGTACTTC; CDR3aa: CASSQASGTEKQYF
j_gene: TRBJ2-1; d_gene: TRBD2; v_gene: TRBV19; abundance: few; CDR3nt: TGTGCCAGTAGTATAGTTTGGGGACTAGCGGGAGATGAGCAGTTCTTC; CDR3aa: CASSIVWGLAGDEQFF
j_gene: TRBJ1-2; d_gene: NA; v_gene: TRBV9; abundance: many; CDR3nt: TGTGCCAGCAGCGTAGCGCGGGATGGCTACACCTTC; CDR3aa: CASSVARDGYTF
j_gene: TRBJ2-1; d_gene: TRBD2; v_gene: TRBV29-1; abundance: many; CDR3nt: TGCAGCGTTGAAGATCGATTAGCGGGGGTCGATGAGCAGTTCTTC; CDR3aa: CSVEDRLAGVDEQFF
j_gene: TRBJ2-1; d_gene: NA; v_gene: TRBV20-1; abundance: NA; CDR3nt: TGCAGTGCAATCGGGACACAGTACAATGAGCAGTTCTTC; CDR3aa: CSAIGTQYNEQFF
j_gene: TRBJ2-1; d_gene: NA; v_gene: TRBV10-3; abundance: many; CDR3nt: TGTGCCATCAGTGAGTTGGGGTATGAGCAGTTCTTC; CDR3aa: CAISELGYEQFF
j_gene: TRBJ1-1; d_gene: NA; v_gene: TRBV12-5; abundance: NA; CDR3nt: TGTGCTAGTGGCCCAGGGGAAGTGAACACTGAAGCTTTCTTT; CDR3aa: CASGPGEVNTEAFF
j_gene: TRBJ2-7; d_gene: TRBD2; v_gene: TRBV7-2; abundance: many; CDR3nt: TGTGCCAGCAGCACGTTCCCGGGAGGGTTGAGCCCCTACGAGCAGTACTTC; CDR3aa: CASSTFPGGLSPYEQYF
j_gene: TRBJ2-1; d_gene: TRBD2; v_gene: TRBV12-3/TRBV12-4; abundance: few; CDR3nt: TGTGCCAGCAGTTTAGCATCAGGACTAGCGGGAGTTAATGAGCAGTTCTTC; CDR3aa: CASSLASGLAGVNEQFF
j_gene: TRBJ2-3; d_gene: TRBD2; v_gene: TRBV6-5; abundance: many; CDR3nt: TGTGCCAGCAGTTACCTAGCGGGAGGGCACGAAGATACGCAGTATTTT; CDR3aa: CASSYLAGGHEDTQYF